A single sample is the source of the 27 T cell receptor beta chains below, sequenced in a study of T-cell reconstitution after alpha-beta-depleted transplantation in children. Unique molecular identifiers tagged the TCRbeta library. TCRdb re-analysed the PCR reads in MiXCR, keeping a single row per CDR3 protein. The table shows 110,000 or so distinct CDR3 sequences, with around 6.4% occurring only once. The input for sequencing was PBMCs, mostly from graft donor cells, taken 360 days after TCRalphabeta/CD19-depleted stem cell transplant. All receptors come from a male patient between 2 and 15 years old who had a stem cell transplant for acute lymphoblastic leukemia, so the T cells may come from the graft donor.

There are many counts of this clonotype. This chain links TRBV10-3 with TRBJ2-2, with a tentative D call TRBD2 (6 bases). This CDR3 region has 15 residues. Trimming took off 8 bases at V and 3 bases at J, with 16 bases between the two ends. Germline CDR1 reads ENHRY; CDR2 reads SYGVKD. CDR3 loop: CAIGVREMDTGELFF. CDR3 nucleotide sequence: TGTGCCATCGGGGTCCGGGAGATGGACACCGGGGAGCTGTTTTTT.

The gene calls are TRBV5-6 and TRBJ2-1; the match to TRBD2 covers 8 bases. Germline V lookup: CDR1 SGHDT, CDR2 YYEEEE. The CDR3 has 18 amino acids. Germline trimming cut 4 bases from V and 0 bases from J; bases unmatched to any gene: 12. CDR3 DNA sequence: TGTGCCAGCAGCGGGGGGGAAGCGGGGGTATTCTCCTACAATGAGCAGTTCTTC. It specifies CASSGGEAGVFSYNEQFF. The whole variable domain, filled in from reference TRBV5-6 and TRBJ2-1, reads DAGVTQSPTHLIKTRGQQVTLRCSPKSGHDTVSWYQQALGQGPQFIFQYYEEEERQRGNFPDRFSGHQFPNYSSELNVNALLLGDSALYLCASSGGEAGVFSYNEQFFGPGTRLTVL.

This clonotype was detected many times. The chain has TRBV4-3 and TRBJ2-3; no clear D gene. Trimming stripped 0 bases from V and 2 bases from J, with 9 bases between. CDR1 is LGHNA and CDR2 is YSLEER in the germline V gene. The CDR3 sequence is 15 residues long. CDR3 sequence reads: CASSQDGQDTDTQYF. As DNA, the CDR3 is TGCGCCAGCAGCCAAGATGGGCAGGACACAGATACGCAGTATTTT.

This clonotype was found many times. The CDR3 sequence is CASSLGPMGAFF. The CDR3 region has the DNA TGTGCCAGCAGCTTAGGACCTATGGGAGCTTTCTTT. The chain carries TRBV11-1 and TRBJ1-1; unclear D gene. With 1 base removed from V and 10 bases from J, the gap between germline ends came to 10 bases. Germline CDR1 reads SGHAT; CDR2 reads FQDESV (reference sequence). This CDR3 contains 12 residues. Together with reference TRBV11-1 and TRBJ1-1, the CDR3 gives the full variable domain: EAEVAQSPRYKITEKSQAVAFWCDPISGHATLYWYRQILGQGPELLVQFQDESVVDDSQLPKDRFSAERLKGVDSTLKIQPAELGDSAMYLCASSLGPMGAFFGQGTRLTVV.

The table lists this clonotype with many counts. The CDR3 sequence: CASSLGSGQPLTGELFF. The CDR3, as DNA: TGTGCCAGCAGCCTGGGTTCGGGGCAGCCACTCACCGGGGAGCTGTTTTTT. The rearrangement uses TRBV12-3 or TRBV12-4 and TRBJ2-2; the D call may be TRBD1 or TRBD2 (5 bases each). V lost 6 bases to trimming and J lost 4 bases, with 21 bases between them. The CDR3 contains 17 residues.

This clonotype showed up just a few times. V usage is TRBV11-1 and J usage is TRBJ2-2, with TRBD2 identical over 7 bases. The V gene's germline CDR1 is SGHAT and CDR2 FQDESV (reference sequence). V gave up 5 bases and J gave up 0 bases; unmatched junction bases: 12. This CDR3 has 18 residues. The CDR3 loop reads CASSLGEGLSANTGELFF. In DNA, the CDR3 is TGTGCCAGCAGCCTAGGGGAGGGGCTCTCCGCGAACACCGGGGAGCTGTTTTTT.

Details on this clonotype: This may be a read error, as it is one base from a much larger clone. The CDR3 DNA follows: TGTGCCAGCAGCTCCCAGGGGAGAAGTGAGACCCAGTACTTC. Translated: CASSSQGRSETQYF. J is TRBJ2-5 and V is TRBV7-2, with D tentatively TRBD1 (6 bases). The germline V and J ends were trimmed by 4 bases and 5 bases, with 14 bases remaining between them. This CDR3 has 14 amino acids. In germline, CDR1 is SGHTA, CDR2 FQGNSA.

This clonotype turned up a few times. V usage is TRBV19 and J usage is TRBJ1-5, with D possibly matching TRBD1 (6 bases). Germline CDR1 LNHDA, CDR2 SQIVND (reference sequence). The V end was cut by 5 bases, the J end by 3 bases, with 11 bases between. The CDR3 has 14 amino acids. CDR3 amino acids: CASSPDSPNQPQHF. For the CDR3, the DNA is TGTGCCAGTAGTCCGGACAGCCCCAATCAGCCCCAGCATTTT. The full variable domain, completed using reference TRBV19 and TRBJ1-5, is DGGITQSPKYLFRKEGQNVTLSCEQNLNHDAMYWYRQDPGQGLRLIYYSQIVNDFQKGDIAEGYSVSREKKESFPLTVTSAQKNPTAFYLCASSPDSPNQPQHFGDGTRLSIL.

At least ten counts were recorded for this clonotype. The CDR3 region has the DNA TGCAGTGCTAGGGGATTTCAGGAGGGTAACAAAAACATTCAGTACTTC. Its protein is CSARGFQEGNKNIQYF. V usage is TRBV20-1 and J usage is TRBJ2-4; a possible D gene is TRBD2 (6 bases). Germline-derived CDR1 and CDR2 are DFQATT and SNEGSKA (reference sequence). The V end was cut by 3 bases, the J end by 3 bases, with 18 bases between. The CDR3 totals 16 residues.

There are a few counts of this clonotype. J is TRBJ1-5 and V is TRBV6-1; TRBD1 agrees at 8 bases. Trimming cost V 6 bases and J 1 base; bases outside gene matches: 5. Germline CDR1 and CDR2: MNHNS and SASEGT. This CDR3 has 15 residues. The CDR3 sequence is CASSRQGSSNQPQHF. In nucleotides, the CDR3 is TGTGCCAGCAGCCGACAGGGGAGCAGCAATCAGCCCCAGCATTTT.

As to this clonotype: One base away lies a much larger clone, so this may be a sequencing read error. This sequence joins TRBV29-1 and TRBJ2-7; perhaps TRBD2 as D (6 bases). This CDR3 comprises 14 residues. Germline loops: CDR1 SQVTM, CDR2 ANQGSEA. The V end lost 5 bases, the J end lost 1 base, and 15 bases lay between the germline ends. The CDR3 loop reads CSVNLRERSYEQYF. The CDR3 DNA reads as TGCAGCGTTAATCTTCGGGAGAGATCCTACGAGCAGTACTTC.

The sample holds many counts of this clonotype. The chain couples TRBV9 to TRBJ1-3; a possible D gene is TRBD1 (5 bases). CDR3 length equals 15 residues. The germline V gene has CDR1 SGDLS and CDR2 YYNGEE. Trimming took 3 bases from V and 4 from J, leaving 14 bases between them. The CDR3 nucleotides read TGTGCCAGCAGCGCTAAAGGGGCGCGGGGAAACACCATATATTTT. This translates into CASSAKGARGNTIYF.

In this sample, this clonotype turned up many times. The J gene is TRBJ2-5, the V gene TRBV7-9; no reliable D call. This CDR3 is built from 12 residues. CDR1 is SEHNR and CDR2 is FQNEAQ in the germline V gene (reference sequence). V was trimmed by 6 bases and J by 5 bases, leaving 10 bases between them. CDR3 DNA sequence: TGTGCCAGCAGTGAGGTTCCGGAGACCCAGTACTTC. It yields the protein CASSEVPETQYF. The full variable domain, rest sourced from reference TRBV7-9 and TRBJ2-5, is DTGVSQNPRHKITKRGQNVTFRCDPISEHNRLYWYRQTLGQGPEFLTYFQNEAQLEKSRLLSDRFSAERPKGSFSTLEIQRTEQGDSAMYLCASSEVPETQYFGPGTRLLVL.

The chain uses TRBV7-9 and TRBJ1-5; D possibly corresponds to TRBD1 (6 bases). CDR1 is SEHNR, CDR2 FQNEAQ, per germline (reference sequence). V was pared by 1 base and J by 6 bases, with 7 bases between. The CDR3 totals 13 residues. The CDR3 DNA is TGTGCCAGCAGCTTAGGGACAGTTCAGCCCCAGCATTTT. Its protein is CASSLGTVQPQHF. Filled out from reference TRBV7-9 and TRBJ1-5, the complete variable domain reads DTGVSQNPRHKITKRGQNVTFRCDPISEHNRLYWYRQTLGQGPEFLTYFQNEAQLEKSRLLSDRFSAERPKGSFSTLEIQRTEQGDSAMYLCASSLGTVQPQHFGDGTRLSIL.

This clonotype was observed many times. The chain links TRBV7-9 to TRBJ2-5; D gene ambiguous. Trimming removed 1 base at V and 5 bases at J, with 5 bases between. CDR3 length: 12 residues. Per germline, CDR1 SEHNR and CDR2 FQNEAQ (reference sequence). CDR3 protein: CASSLELETQYF. The CDR3, as DNA: TGTGCCAGCAGCTTAGAGTTGGAGACCCAGTACTTC.

The genes are TRBV10-3 and TRBJ1-4, with D unclear. The germline CDR1 and CDR2 sequences are ENHRY and SYGVKD. The CDR3 has 15 amino acids. V lost 0 bases and J lost 5, with 10 bases in between. CDR3 in amino acids: CAISESSTANEKLFF. CDR3 DNA: TGTGCCATCAGTGAGTCGAGTACAGCGAATGAAAAACTGTTTTTT.

The sample holds many counts of this clonotype. This rearrangement joins TRBV12-3 or TRBV12-4 to TRBJ2-5, with TRBD1 identical over 9 bases. V lost 8 bases and J lost 4; bases outside the gene matches: 5. The CDR3 covers 13 residues. CDR3 sequence reads: CASRGTGRETQYF. The DNA for the CDR3 is TGTGCCAGCCGCGGGACAGGGCGAGAGACCCAGTACTTC.

In its sample, this clonotype was seen many times. An end of the junction differs from the germline gene, which may be a read error. The chain links TRBV2 to TRBJ2-4; no definite D call. The germline V gene encodes CDR1 SNHLY and CDR2 FYNNEI. The length of the CDR3 is 16 residues. CDR3 DNA: TGTGCCAGCAGGGAAGGGTGGCCGACCTCCAAAAACATTCAGTACTTC. Translation: CASREGWPTSKNIQYF.

This clonotype was recorded many times. V usage is TRBV6-5 and J usage is TRBJ2-1, with 9 bases that match TRBD2. The CDR3 length is 16 residues. The trim removed 0 bases at V and 3 bases at J, leaving 3 bases unmatched. CDR1 and CDR2 from the germline V gene are MNHEY and SVGAGI. DNA of the CDR3: TGTGCCAGCAGTTACTCGAGGCGGGGGGGCTACAATGAGCAGTTCTTC. This gives the protein CASSYSRRGGYNEQFF.

This clonotype appeared many times. The chain uses TRBV20-1 and TRBJ2-3; 15 bases match TRBD2. V gave up 8 bases and J gave up 4 bases; unmatched junction bases: 13. CDR3 length equals 17 residues. CDR1 and CDR2 from the germline V gene are DFQATT and SNEGSKA (reference sequence). CDR3 protein: CSSWTSGRAGWSDTQYF. CDR3 nucleotide sequence: TGCAGTTCCTGGACTAGCGGGAGGGCCGGGTGGTCAGATACGCAGTATTTT.

The rearrangement uses TRBV6-2 or TRBV6-3 and TRBJ1-2, with unresolved D. Germline loops: CDR1 MNHEY, CDR2 SVGEGT. This CDR3 comprises 14 residues. Trimming left V 8 bases short and J 0 bases short, with 13 bases between. CDR3 in DNA: TGTGCCAGCTCCGGAGATACTACTAACTATGGCTACACCTTC. Protein product: CASSGDTTNYGYTF.

This chain uses TRBV6-5 with TRBJ2-1, with D possibly being TRBD1 (5 bases). The CDR3 spans 19 residues. Germline lookup yields CDR1 MNHEY and CDR2 SVGAGI. V was trimmed by 0 bases and J by 0 bases, leaving 18 bases between them. Here the CDR3 reads CASSYSADSLYYSYNEQFF. CDR3 nucleotide sequence: TGTGCCAGCAGTTACTCGGCTGACAGCCTTTATTACTCCTACAATGAGCAGTTCTTC.

The CDR3 DNA reads as TGCGCCAGCAGCCTCCTGGGGCTACCTAAAACCCAGTACTTC. This gives the protein CASSLLGLPKTQYF. This chain links TRBV4-3 with TRBJ2-5; tentative D call: TRBD1 (5 bases). Trimming took off 4 bases at V and 8 bases at J, with 17 bases between the two ends. CDR1 LGHNA and CDR2 YSLEER come from the germline V gene. There are 14 residues in the CDR3.

CDR3 amino acids: CASSVVGNYGYTF. CDR3 DNA: TGTGCCAGCAGCGTAGTGGGGAACTATGGCTACACCTTC. This chain joins TRBV9 and TRBJ1-2; the D is unclear. The CDR3 spans 13 residues. Germline CDR1 is SGDLS and CDR2 is YYNGEE. V lost 0 bases, J lost 2 bases, and 5 bases lay in between.

This clonotype was observed many times. The CDR3 loop reads CASSRSGSRSYEQYF. The CDR3 DNA sequence: TGTGCCAGCAGTCGAAGCGGGAGCAGGTCCTACGAGCAGTACTTC. The rearrangement joins TRBV27 to TRBJ2-7; 8 bases fit TRBD2. Germline-derived CDR1 and CDR2 are MNHEY and SMNVEV (reference sequence). CDR3 length: 15 residues. Trimming at V came to 5 bases and at J to 1 base, leaving 7 bases not matched to a gene.

Only a few counts were recorded for this clonotype. The J gene is TRBJ2-5, the V gene TRBV11-2; D unresolved. The CDR3 spans 12 residues. Trimming shortened V by 8 bases and J by 4 bases, and 11 bases separated the two germline ends. The germline V gene encodes CDR1 SGHAT and CDR2 FQNNGV. The CDR3 sequence is CASRRSRETQYF. The DNA for the CDR3 is TGTGCCAGCCGAAGGAGCCGAGAGACCCAGTACTTC. Using reference TRBV11-2 and TRBJ2-5 for the parts outside the CDR3, the full variable domain is EAGVAQSPRYKIIEKRQSVAFWCNPISGHATLYWYQQILGQGPKLLIQFQNNGVVDDSQLPKDRFSAERLKGVDSTLKIQPAKLEDSAVYLCASRRSRETQYFGPGTRLLVL.

This clonotype was observed at least ten times. The chain is built from TRBV7-2 and TRBJ2-1; 12 nucleotides agree with TRBD2. V trimming: 10 bases; J trimming: 7 bases; junction bases outside the gene matches: 5. The germline gives CDR1 SGHTA, CDR2 FQGNSA. This CDR3 is built from 13 residues. This CDR3 reads CATGTSGWNEQFF. Here the CDR3 DNA reads TGTGCCACCGGGACTAGCGGGTGGAATGAGCAGTTCTTC.